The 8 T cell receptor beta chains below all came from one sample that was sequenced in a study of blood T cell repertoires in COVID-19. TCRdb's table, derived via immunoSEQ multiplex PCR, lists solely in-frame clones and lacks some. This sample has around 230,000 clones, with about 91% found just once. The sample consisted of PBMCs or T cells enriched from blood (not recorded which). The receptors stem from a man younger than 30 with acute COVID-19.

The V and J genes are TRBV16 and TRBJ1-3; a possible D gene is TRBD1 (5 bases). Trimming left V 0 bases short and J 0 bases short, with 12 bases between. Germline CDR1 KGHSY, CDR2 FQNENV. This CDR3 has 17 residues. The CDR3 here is CASSQSGAGGSGNTIYF. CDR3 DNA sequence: TGTGCCAGCAGCCAATCGGGAGCGGGGGGCTCTGGAAACACCATATATTTT.

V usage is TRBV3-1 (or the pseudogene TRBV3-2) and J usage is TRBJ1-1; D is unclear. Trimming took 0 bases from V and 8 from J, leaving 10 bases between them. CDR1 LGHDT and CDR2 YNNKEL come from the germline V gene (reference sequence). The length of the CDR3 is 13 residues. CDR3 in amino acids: CASSQDGAREAFF. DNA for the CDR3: TGTGCCAGCAGCCAAGATGGTGCCAGGGAAGCTTTCTTT.

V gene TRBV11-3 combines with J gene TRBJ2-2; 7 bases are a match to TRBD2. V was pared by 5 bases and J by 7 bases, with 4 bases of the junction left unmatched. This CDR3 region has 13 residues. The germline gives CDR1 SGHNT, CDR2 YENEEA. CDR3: CASSPGGIGELFF. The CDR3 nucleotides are TGTGCCAGCAGCCCCGGGGGGATCGGGGAGCTGTTTTTT.

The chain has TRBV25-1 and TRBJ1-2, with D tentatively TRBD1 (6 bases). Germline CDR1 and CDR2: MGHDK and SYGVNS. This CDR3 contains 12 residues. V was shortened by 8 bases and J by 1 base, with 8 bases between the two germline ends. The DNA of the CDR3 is TGTGCCAGCCGGGACAATAACTATGGCTACACCTTC. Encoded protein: CASRDNNYGYTF.

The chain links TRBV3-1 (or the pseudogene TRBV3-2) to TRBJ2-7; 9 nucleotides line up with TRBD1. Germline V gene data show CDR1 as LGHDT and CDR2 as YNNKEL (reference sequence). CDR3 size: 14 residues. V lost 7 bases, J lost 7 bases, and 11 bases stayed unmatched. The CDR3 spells CASTPGQGLREQYF. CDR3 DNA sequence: TGTGCCAGCACGCCGGGACAGGGATTAAGAGAGCAGTACTTC.

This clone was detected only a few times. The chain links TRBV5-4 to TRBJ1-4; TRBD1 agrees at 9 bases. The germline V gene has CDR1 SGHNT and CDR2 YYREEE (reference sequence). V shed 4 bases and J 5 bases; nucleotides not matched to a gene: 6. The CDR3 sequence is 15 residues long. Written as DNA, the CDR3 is TGTGCCAGCAGCGGAAACAGGGGGCTCAATGAAAAACTGTTTTTT. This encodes CASSGNRGLNEKLFF.

DNA for the CDR3: TGTGCCACCAGTGCGCCTGTCAAGGGAGTTCGGGAGCTGTTTTTT. Translating gives CATSAPVKGVRELFF. The chain uses TRBV24-1 and TRBJ2-2; a possible D gene is TRBD2 (5 bases). The V gene's germline CDR1 is KGHDR and CDR2 SFDVKD. This CDR3 has 15 amino acids. Trimming took 5 bases from V and 9 from J, leaving 18 bases between them.

CDR3 nucleotides: TGTGCCAGCAGCCTACCGGGTGGCCTAGCCAAAAACATTCAGTACTTC. Protein: CASSLPGGLAKNIQYF. The chain couples TRBV13 to TRBJ2-4; D is unclear. Germline lookup yields CDR1 PRHDT and CDR2 FYEKMQ (reference sequence). The length of the CDR3 is 16 residues. Trimming removed 5 bases from V and 0 bases from J, with 14 bases in between.